The rows below give T cell receptor beta chains drawn from one sample of a study of beta chain features in type 1 diabetes. Measured with immunoSEQ multiplex PCR; TCRdb has only the in-frame clones, and not every one. Of around 240,000 clones listed, 9.6% are singletons. Sequenced sample: naive CD4+ T cells from blood. Receptors were obtained from a woman aged 18-30 years in good health. Both conserved end residues are part of each CDR3. The D gene is left open where the match is weak. A clone size is listed for some rows: how often the clone was seen (once, few, many), or a class if it is expanded.

v_gene	j_gene	abundance	d_gene	CDR3aa	CDR3nt
TRBV15	TRBJ2-6	few	TRBD1	CATSRMDRGPGANVLTF	TGTGCCACCAGCAGGATGGACAGGGGGCCTGGGGCCAACGTCCTGACTTTC
TRBV15	TRBJ1-5	few	NA	CATSRVGHGNQPQHF	TGTGCCACCAGCAGAGTGGGCCACGGCAATCAGCCCCAGCATTTT
TRBV4-1	TRBJ2-1	few	TRBD2	CASSQPSGREGRVEQFF	TGCGCCAGCAGCCAACCCTCGGGGCGGGAGGGCCGTGTCGAGCAGTTCTTC
TRBV5-1	TRBJ1-1	few	TRBD1	CASSLIDRGDVAFF	TGCGCCAGCAGCTTGATCGACAGGGGCGATGTCGCTTTCTTT
TRBV14	TRBJ2-1	NA	TRBD2	CASSPIAGGSYNEQFF	TGTGCCAGCAGCCCTATAGCGGGAGGCTCCTACAATGAGCAGTTCTTC
TRBV9	TRBJ2-3	few	NA	CASSVGGGTQYF	TGTGCCAGCAGCGTAGGAGGAGGTACGCAGTATTTT
TRBV29-1	TRBJ1-5	NA	TRBD1	CSVADRVDQPQHF	TGCAGCGTGGCTGACAGGGTGGATCAGCCCCAGCATTTT
TRBV6-5	TRBJ1-5	few	NA	CASSYSETGQPQHF	TGTGCCAGCAGTTACTCAGAGACAGGTCAGCCCCAGCATTTT
TRBV19	TRBJ1-1	few	NA	CASSIGGGTTEAFF	TGTGCCAGTAGTATAGGGGGAGGGACCACTGAAGCTTTCTTT
TRBV11-1	TRBJ2-5	NA	TRBD2	CASSLEGRASGSRTQYF	TGTGCCAGCAGCTTAGAGGGGCGGGCTAGCGGATCCAGGACCCAGTACTTC
TRBV19	TRBJ2-7	NA	NA	CASMGSPIYEQYF	TGTGCCAGTATGGGCAGTCCAATCTACGAGCAGTACTTC
TRBV7-2	TRBJ2-7	few	TRBD1	CASSLAPGTGGEQYF	TGTGCCAGCAGCTTAGCCCCCGGGACAGGGGGCGAGCAGTACTTC
TRBV10-2	TRBJ1-6	NA	NA	CASSHYGNPTLHF	TGCGCCAGCAGTCATTACGGGAACCCTACCCTCCACTTT
TRBV30	TRBJ2-1	few	TRBD2	CAWVRWGGELSSYNEQFF	TGTGCCTGGGTCAGGTGGGGGGGAGAGTTATCCTCCTACAATGAGCAGTTCTTC
TRBV19	TRBJ1-2	NA	NA	CASSRGVENYGYTF	TGTGCCAGTAGTCGCGGAGTAGAAAACTATGGCTACACCTTC
TRBV5-6	TRBJ2-2	few	NA	CASSLGTGLTPGELFF	TGTGCCAGCAGCTTGGGTACAGGGTTGACACCCGGGGAGCTGTTTTTT
TRBV13	TRBJ2-5	NA	TRBD2	CASSFPAGGSETQYF	TGTGCCAGCAGCTTCCCAGCGGGAGGGTCGGAGACCCAGTACTTC
TRBV10-2	TRBJ2-5	NA	TRBD1	CASRDRGGETQYF	TGCGCCAGCAGGGACAGGGGGGGCGAGACCCAGTACTTC
TRBV19	TRBJ2-3	few	TRBD1	CASSTTGGTDTQYF	TGTGCCAGTAGTACTACAGGGGGCACAGATACGCAGTATTTT
TRBV11-2	TRBJ1-4	NA	NA	CASSEARGGNEKLFF	TGTGCCAGCAGCGAGGCGAGGGGGGGTAATGAAAAACTGTTTTTT
TRBV5-6	TRBJ2-1	few	TRBD2	CASSLGLAGVGEQFF	TGTGCCAGCAGCTTGGGGCTAGCGGGAGTTGGTGAGCAGTTCTTC
TRBV4-1	TRBJ2-5	many	NA	CASSQTGVVAGETQYF	TGCGCCAGCAGCCAGACGGGTGTGGTAGCCGGAGAGACCCAGTACTTC
TRBV13	TRBJ1-6	NA	NA	CASSLVEGRNSPLHF	TGTGCCAGCAGCTTAGTCGAGGGTCGGAATTCACCCCTCCACTTT
TRBV11-2	TRBJ1-6	few	TRBD1	CASSLVGQGMAPLHF	TGTGCCAGCAGCTTAGTGGGACAGGGTATGGCACCCCTCCACTTT
TRBV4-1	TRBJ1-2	few	TRBD1	CASSPAGGGNYGYTF	TGCGCCAGCAGCCCCGCAGGAGGGGGCAACTATGGCTACACCTTC
TRBV9	TRBJ1-1	few	NA	CASSVMPGKNTEAFF	TGTGCCAGCAGCGTGATGCCGGGAAAGAACACTGAAGCTTTCTTT
TRBV6-1	TRBJ1-2	NA	NA	CASSEALIPRSYGYTF	TGTGCCAGCAGTGAAGCTCTTATCCCCCGGAGCTATGGCTACACCTTC
TRBV27	TRBJ1-5	few	NA	CASSLRRKNQPQHF	TGTGCCAGCAGTTTGCGGCGGAAAAATCAGCCCCAGCATTTT
TRBV29-1	TRBJ2-1	few	NA	CSVSYSYNEQFF	TGCAGCGTTTCGTACTCCTACAATGAGCAGTTCTTC
TRBV6-1	TRBJ1-2	NA	TRBD1	CASSGQEYGYTF	TGTGCCAGCAGCGGACAGGAGTATGGCTACACCTTC
TRBV11-2	TRBJ1-1	NA	TRBD1	CASSLGQSNTEAFF	TGTGCCAGCAGCCTGGGACAGAGCAACACTGAAGCTTTCTTT
TRBV21-1	TRBJ1-2	NA	NA	CASSKFSGARDYGYTF	TGTGCCAGCAGCAAATTTTCAGGGGCGCGGGACTATGGCTACACCTTC
TRBV25-1	TRBJ2-7	few	TRBD1	CASSDPGQATYEQYF	TGTGCCAGCAGTGACCCTGGACAGGCCACATACGAGCAGTACTTC
TRBV7-9	TRBJ2-7	NA	TRBD2	CASSSTSGASYEQYF	TGTGCCAGCAGTTCTACTAGCGGAGCCTCCTACGAGCAGTACTTC
TRBV2	TRBJ2-1	NA	NA	CAGSGEGYNEQFF	TGTGCCGGAAGCGGTGAGGGCTACAATGAGCAGTTCTTC
TRBV19	TRBJ2-1	few	NA	CASSPGYNEQFF	TGTGCCAGTAGTCCCGGGTACAATGAGCAGTTCTTC
TRBV5-1	TRBJ2-6	few	TRBD2	CASSRGGGQKSSGANVLTF	TGCGCCAGCAGCCGGGGGGGAGGCCAGAAGAGCTCTGGGGCCAACGTCCTGACTTTC
TRBV6-6	TRBJ1-1	few	NA	CASSTSDRNTEAFF	TGTGCCAGCAGTACCTCAGACAGGAACACTGAAGCTTTCTTT
TRBV15	TRBJ1-3	few	TRBD1	CATSRDRGGNTIYF	TGTGCCACCAGCCGGGACAGGGGAGGAAACACCATATATTTT
TRBV19	TRBJ2-7	NA	NA	CASSIGGTYYEQYF	TGTGCCAGTAGTATCGGCGGAACCTACTACGAGCAGTACTTC
TRBV5-5	TRBJ2-3	few	NA	CASSLGPTSTDTQYF	TGTGCCAGCAGCTTGGGTCCTACGAGCACAGATACGCAGTATTTT
TRBV19	TRBJ1-5	few	TRBD1	CASSPPVGQLDQPQHF	TGTGCCAGTAGCCCACCGGTGGGACAGTTGGATCAGCCCCAGCATTTT
TRBV7-8	TRBJ2-6	NA	TRBD1	CASSAKRDSFSSGANVLTF	TGTGCCAGCAGCGCCAAACGGGACAGCTTTTCCTCTGGGGCCAACGTCCTGACTTTC
TRBV5-1	TRBJ2-1	NA	TRBD2	CASSLLSSSGASSYNEQFF	TGCGCCAGCAGCTTGCTGTCGAGTAGCGGGGCCAGCTCCTACAATGAGCAGTTCTTC